Below, 22 T cell receptor beta chains from the same sample are listed, as sequenced in a study of blood T cell repertoires in COVID-19. Clones were sequenced by immunoSEQ multiplex PCR, and TCRdb holds only the in-frame ones, with some missing. The table has 250,000 to 300,000 clones, about 91% seen once; the top ten hold about 7%. Sequencing was performed on peripheral blood. These receptors were obtained from a woman in her 30s who had recovered from COVID-19.

CDR3 in amino acids: CASNRGGGSYEQYF. CDR3 DNA: TGTGCCAGCAATCGGGGGGGCGGCTCCTACGAGCAGTACTTC. This sequence joins TRBV28 and TRBJ2-7; 8 bases agree with TRBD2. Per the germline V gene, CDR1 is MDHEN and CDR2 is SYDVKM. The ends lost 7 bases at V and 0 bases at J; junction bases unmatched: 5. This CDR3 region has 14 residues.

This chain connects TRBV5-5 to TRBJ2-2; TRBD1 is a possible D gene (5 bases). V was cut by 6 bases and J by 6 bases, with 18 bases left in between. The germline V gene has CDR1 SGHKS and CDR2 YYEKEE (reference sequence). The CDR3 is 15 residues long. In nucleotides, the CDR3 is TGTGCCAGCACCTTTTGGGGCGCCTACCCCGGGGAGCTGTTTTTT. Its protein product is CASTFWGAYPGELFF.

The J gene is TRBJ1-4, the V gene TRBV19; 10 bases map to TRBD1. Germline trimming cut 7 bases from V and 9 bases from J; bases unmatched to any gene: 11. Germline V lookup: CDR1 LNHDA, CDR2 SQIVND (reference sequence). The CDR3 is 15 amino acids. The CDR3 DNA follows: TGTGCCAGTAATACTGACCGGGACAGGGGTAAAAAACTGTTTTTT. Translated: CASNTDRDRGKKLFF.

This clone occurred once. The V and J genes are TRBV15 and TRBJ1-4, with 7 bases matching TRBD1. Germline loops: CDR1 LNHNV, CDR2 YYDKDF (reference sequence). There are 17 residues in the CDR3. V trimming: 0 bases; J trimming: 7 bases; junction bases outside the gene matches: 11. The CDR3 sequence: CATSRDPRGRGGEKLFF. The CDR3 DNA follows: TGTGCCACCAGCAGAGATCCGAGGGGGCGAGGGGGTGAAAAACTGTTTTTT. Combining the CDR3 with reference TRBV15 and TRBJ1-4 gives the whole variable domain DAMVIQNPRYQVTQFGKPVTLSCSQTLNHNVMYWYQQKSSQAPKLLFHYYDKDFNNEADTPDNFQSRRPNTSFCFLDIRSPGLGDTAMYLCATSRDPRGRGGEKLFFGSGTQLSVL.

The chain is built from TRBV29-1 and TRBJ1-1; possibly TRBD1 for D (6 bases). Germline V CDR1 and CDR2: SQVTM, ANQGSEA. The CDR3 is 18 residues long. The germline V and J ends were trimmed by 0 bases and 2 bases, with 22 bases remaining between them. The CDR3 sequence: CSVEDPPRLAGANTEAFF. In DNA, the CDR3 is TGCAGCGTTGAAGATCCACCCCGGTTGGCAGGGGCCAACACTGAAGCTTTCTTT.

The rearrangement links TRBV19 to TRBJ2-1; 9 nucleotides align to TRBD1. The CDR3 covers 14 residues. Germline V gene data show CDR1 as LNHDA and CDR2 as SQIVND (reference sequence). The ends lost 3 bases at V and 8 bases at J; junction bases unmatched: 5. CDR3 sequence reads: CASSIRDRDDEQFF. In DNA form, the CDR3 reads TGTGCCAGTAGTATCCGGGACAGGGACGATGAGCAGTTCTTC.

This clone was seen a few times. The J gene is TRBJ2-7, the V gene TRBV7-3; TRBD1 aligns across 9 bases. This CDR3 has 13 residues. Germline V lookup: CDR1 SGHTA, CDR2 FQGTGA. V lost 5 bases, J lost 7 bases, and 6 bases stayed unmatched. CDR3 in amino acids: CASSAGQGREQYF. The CDR3 region has the DNA TGTGCCAGCAGCGCCGGACAGGGGAGGGAGCAGTACTTC.

This clone turned up a few times. The rearrangement joins TRBV6-2 or TRBV6-3 to TRBJ2-1, with TRBD2 matching 8 bases. In germline, CDR1 is MNHEY, CDR2 SVGEGT. The trim removed 0 bases at V and 3 bases at J, leaving 4 bases unmatched. The CDR3 has 16 amino acids. CDR3 amino acids: CASSYSRGGLYNEQFF. CDR3 nucleotide sequence: TGTGCCAGCAGTTACTCCCGGGGGGGCCTCTACAATGAGCAGTTCTTC.

This chain links TRBV7-2 with TRBJ1-1; TRBD1 matches 7 bases. The CDR3 sequence is 17 residues long. Germline V gene sequence: CDR1 SGHTA, CDR2 FQGNSA. V lost 5 bases, J lost 2 bases, and 14 bases stayed unmatched. CDR3 DNA: TGTGCCAGCAGCCGCGAGGCGGTAAGGGGGCCCAACACTGAAGCTTTCTTT. Translation: CASSREAVRGPNTEAFF. Together with reference TRBV7-2 and TRBJ1-1, the CDR3 gives the full variable domain: GAGVSQSPSNKVTEKGKDVELRCDPISGHTALYWYRQSLGQGLEFLIYFQGNSAPDKSGLPSDRFSAERTGGSVSTLTIQRTQQEDSAVYLCASSREAVRGPNTEAFFGQGTRLTVV.

The chain joins TRBV5-6 to TRBJ2-5; no clear D. Germline V gene lookup returns CDR1 SGHDT and CDR2 YYEEEE. CDR3 length: 14 amino acids. The ends were cut back, 0 bases at V and 2 bases at J, with 8 bases in the middle. The CDR3 coding sequence is TGTGCCAGCAGCTTGGTTGTACATCAAGAGACCCAGTACTTC. Translation gives CASSLVVHQETQYF.

The rearrangement uses TRBV7-2 and TRBJ1-1, with no clear D. The V end was cut by 4 bases, the J end by 1 base, with 10 bases between. The germline gives CDR1 SGHTA, CDR2 FQGNSA. The CDR3 contains 14 residues. The CDR3, as DNA: TGTGCCAGCAGCTCTCGCAGCGCGAACACTGAAGCTTTCTTT. Residues: CASSSRSANTEAFF.

V gene TRBV28 combines with J gene TRBJ1-5, with a weak D call TRBD1 (6 bases). V was pared by 5 bases and J by 4 bases, with 12 bases between. Germline CDR1 MDHEN, CDR2 SYDVKM. The CDR3 loop spans 14 amino acids. CDR3 in DNA: TGTGCCAGCAGTACTTACAGGGATAATCAGCCCCAGCATTTT. It specifies CASSTYRDNQPQHF.

The rearrangement links TRBV7-2 to TRBJ2-3; a possible D gene is TRBD2 (6 bases). The ends were cut back, 3 bases at V and 2 bases at J, with 9 bases in the middle. The CDR3 is 14 residues long. The germline V gene has CDR1 SGHTA and CDR2 FQGNSA. The CDR3 sequence: CASSFWGVTDTQYF. CDR3 nucleotide sequence: TGTGCCAGCAGCTTCTGGGGGGTCACAGATACGCAGTATTTT. The variable domain in full, completed from reference TRBV7-2 and TRBJ2-3, reads GAGVSQSPSNKVTEKGKDVELRCDPISGHTALYWYRQSLGQGLEFLIYFQGNSAPDKSGLPSDRFSAERTGGSVSTLTIQRTQQEDSAVYLCASSFWGVTDTQYFGPGTRLTVL.

CDR3 coding DNA: TGTGCCAGCAGCTTGGGGAGGAGGCAACTTAACACTGAAGCTTTCTTT. Translating it yields CASSLGRRQLNTEAFF. The V and J genes are TRBV5-4 and TRBJ1-1; D gene unclear. The CDR3 contains 16 residues. With 0 bases removed from V and 2 bases from J, the gap between germline ends came to 14 bases. Germline V gene lookup returns CDR1 SGHNT and CDR2 YYREEE (reference sequence).

The chain employs TRBV4-1 and TRBJ1-3, with 8 bases lining up with TRBD1. Germline assignment: CDR1 MGHRA and CDR2 YSYEKL. The CDR3 has 16 amino acids. J gave up 3 bases and V 1 base, and 5 bases lay outside the gene matches. CDR3 sequence reads: CASSQGTGRGGNTIYF. CDR3 bases: TGCGCCAGCAGCCAAGGGACAGGGAGAGGTGGAAACACCATATATTTT.

The V call is TRBV28, the J call TRBJ2-1; 8 bases line up with TRBD1. Trimming cost V 6 bases and J 10 bases; bases outside gene matches: 11. Germline assignment: CDR1 MDHEN and CDR2 SYDVKM. The CDR3 is 14 amino acids. Here the CDR3 reads CASSDPGQASEQFF. In DNA form, the CDR3 reads TGTGCCAGCAGCGACCCGGGACAGGCAAGCGAGCAGTTCTTC.

This chain connects TRBV7-8 to TRBJ2-7; 8 bases are shared with TRBD2. Losses at the gene ends were 1 base for V and 6 bases for J; bases not matched to a gene: 2. The CDR3 runs to 13 residues. Germline lookup yields CDR1 SGHVS and CDR2 FQNEAQ. The CDR3, as DNA: TGTGCCAGCAGCTTAGATCTAGCGGGCGAGCAGTACTTC. Its protein product is CASSLDLAGEQYF.

This clone came up a few times. The chain combines TRBV9 with TRBJ1-1; no clear D. The germline CDR1 and CDR2 sequences are SGDLS and YYNGEE. The ends were cut back, 1 base at V and 1 base at J, with 5 bases in the middle. This CDR3 region has 13 residues. In DNA, the CDR3 is TGTGCCAGCAGCGTATTCCGGAACACTGAAGCTTTCTTT. Protein sequence: CASSVFRNTEAFF.

This clone was observed a few times. The V call is TRBV3-1 (or the pseudogene TRBV3-2), the J call TRBJ1-5, with D tentatively TRBD1 (5 bases). Germline V gene data show CDR1 as LGHDT and CDR2 as YNNKEL (reference sequence). The CDR3 extends over 17 amino acids. The V end lost 0 bases, the J end lost 4 bases, and 16 bases lay between the germline ends. CDR3 coding DNA: TGTGCCAGCAGCCAAGAGTGGGGGGGTGAAGGGAATCAGCCCCAGCATTTT. Residues: CASSQEWGGEGNQPQHF.

The chain is built from TRBV10-3 and TRBJ2-1; 12 bases are shared with TRBD1. Germline CDR1 and CDR2: ENHRY and SYGVKD. J gave up 6 bases and V 8 bases, and 2 bases lay outside the gene matches. The CDR3 runs to 13 residues. The CDR3 coding sequence is TGTGCCATCCGGGACAGGGGGCTCAATGAGCAGTTCTTC. It is translated as CAIRDRGLNEQFF.

The chain links TRBV20-1 to TRBJ1-1, with D tentatively TRBD1 (5 bases). Trimming took 3 bases from V and 1 from J, leaving 12 bases between them. The CDR3 spans 14 residues. Germline-derived CDR1 and CDR2 are DFQATT and SNEGSKA (reference sequence). CDR3 sequence reads: CSASQGSWNTEAFF. CDR3 in DNA: TGCAGTGCTAGTCAGGGAAGTTGGAACACTGAAGCTTTCTTT.

The chain couples TRBV19 to TRBJ1-1, with D possibly matching TRBD1 (5 bases). V was cut by 5 bases and J by 5 bases, with 12 bases left in between. Germline V lookup: CDR1 LNHDA, CDR2 SQIVND (reference sequence). The CDR3 has 13 residues. CDR3 sequence reads: CASSGAWGTEAFF. DNA of the CDR3: TGTGCCAGTAGTGGGGCGTGGGGAACTGAAGCTTTCTTT.